This is a list of T cell receptor beta chains from one sample in a study of blood T cell repertoires in COVID-19. Method: immunoSEQ multiplex PCR; TCRdb's copy keeps in-frame clones and lacks some. The sample has about 190,000 clones, less than 90% seen once. The specimen sequenced was peripheral blood. These receptors were taken from a human donor in a cohort sampled during active COVID-19. CDR3s include the opening cysteine and the closing phenylalanine or tryptophan. A D gene is named only where the DNA matches it firmly. Expanded clones get a size class; other rows say once, few or many, or leave the size out.

J gene,V gene,D gene,clone size,CDR3 protein,CDR3 DNA
TRBJ2-3,TRBV10-3,-,few,CATFYGGSTDTQYF,TGTGCCACCTTCTACGGCGGTAGCACAGATACGCAGTATTTT
TRBJ2-2,TRBV27,TRBD2,-,CASSLSLAGAGELFF,TGTGCCAGCAGTTTATCGCTCGCGGGGGCCGGGGAGCTGTTTTTT
TRBJ2-1,TRBV18,-,-,CASSLLEPSYNEQFF,TGTGCCAGCTCACTACTTGAGCCCTCCTACAATGAGCAGTTCTTC
TRBJ1-4,TRBV9,-,-,CASTRTGLEKLFF,TGTGCCAGCACCCGAACAGGGCTTGAAAAACTGTTTTTT
TRBJ2-1,TRBV3-1/TRBV3-2,TRBD2,-,CASSQARGGGNEQFF,TGTGCCAGCAGCCAAGCCCGGGGGGGAGGGAATGAGCAGTTCTTC
TRBJ2-3,TRBV24-1,-,-,CATSDLGGPRDTQYF,TGTGCCACCAGTGATTTGGGTGGCCCGAGGGATACGCAGTATTTT
TRBJ2-2,TRBV19,TRBD1,once,CATTKGQGGYTGELFF,TGTGCCACCACAAAGGGACAGGGAGGTTACACCGGGGAGCTGTTTTTT
TRBJ2-3,TRBV28,-,-,CASSFRGGSLTDTQYF,TGTGCCAGCAGTTTCCGGGGAGGATCGTTAACAGATACGCAGTATTTT
TRBJ2-7,TRBV7-9,-,few,CASTPYGRNEQYF,TGTGCCAGCACTCCGTACGGGAGAAACGAGCAGTACTTC
TRBJ2-6,TRBV28,-,-,CASSSTTGRASGANVLTF,TGTGCCAGCAGTTCCACCACAGGGAGGGCCTCTGGGGCCAACGTCCTGACTTTC
TRBJ1-2,TRBV28,-,-,CASSYPTVLSGYTF,TGTGCCAGCAGTTATCCGACAGTCCTCTCTGGCTACACCTTC
TRBJ2-1,TRBV5-6,TRBD1,-,CASSLVDRVVYNEQFF,TGTGCCAGCAGCTTGGTCGACAGGGTGGTTTACAATGAGCAGTTCTTC
TRBJ2-7,TRBV5-1,-,-,CASSSEVPYEQYF,TGCGCCAGCAGCTCGGAGGTCCCTTACGAGCAGTACTTC
TRBJ1-3,TRBV28,-,-,CATNPRGRGNTIYF,TGTGCCACTAACCCCAGGGGTCGGGGAAACACCATATATTTT
TRBJ2-4,TRBV28,-,once,CASSSPSSGEMNIQYF,TGTGCCAGCAGTTCCCCCTCTAGTGGGGAGATGAACATTCAGTACTTC
TRBJ2-3,TRBV13,-,-,CASSLRSGIRADTQYF,TGTGCCAGCAGCTTAAGATCAGGGATTCGCGCAGATACGCAGTATTTT
TRBJ2-3,TRBV30,TRBD2,-,CAWTDGLAGAADTQYF,TGTGCCTGGACAGATGGGCTAGCGGGGGCTGCAGATACGCAGTATTTT
TRBJ1-4,TRBV3-1/TRBV3-2,TRBD1,-,CASSQPPGQLGGSSNEKLFF,TGTGCCAGCAGCCAACCCCCGGGACAGCTAGGGGGATCATCTAATGAAAAACTGTTTTTT
TRBJ1-3,TRBV2,-,-,CASSDARGENTIYF,TGTGCCAGCAGTGATGCCAGGGGAGAAAACACCATATATTTT
TRBJ1-1,TRBV19,TRBD1,once,CASSTTTGGRTEAFF,TGTGCCAGTAGTACCACAACAGGGGGGAGGACTGAAGCTTTCTTT
TRBJ2-3,TRBV27,TRBD2,-,CASSRRGAGDTQYF,TGTGCCAGCAGCCGGCGGGGGGCAGGAGATACGCAGTATTTT
TRBJ1-2,TRBV12-3/TRBV12-4,-,-,CASSLEGDYGYTF,TGTGCCAGCAGTTTAGAGGGGGACTATGGCTACACCTTC
TRBJ2-4,TRBV3-1/TRBV3-2,-,-,CASSPGSGEVAVVQYF,TGTGCCAGCAGCCCGGGTTCGGGGGAGGTCGCGGTGGTTCAGTACTTC
TRBJ1-3,TRBV3-1/TRBV3-2,TRBD1,-,CASRDRGISGNTIYF,TGTGCCAGCAGAGACAGGGGAATTTCTGGAAACACCATATATTTT
TRBJ1-2,TRBV6-6,-,-,CASSYSRGANYGYTF,TGTGCCAGCAGTTACTCACGGGGGGCTAACTATGGCTACACCTTC
TRBJ2-2,TRBV7-9,-,-,CASSRDWNTGELFF,TGTGCCAGCAGTCGGGACTGGAACACCGGGGAGCTGTTTTTT
TRBJ2-2,TRBV24-1,-,-,CATSGLGHGELFF,TGTGCCACCAGCGGGTTGGGACACGGGGAGCTGTTTTTT